This T cell receptor (beta chain) was recorded in a study of T-cell reconstitution after alpha-beta-depleted transplantation in children. This clonotype was seen ten or more times. The antigen remains unidentified. Unique molecular identifiers were used in preparing the TCRbeta library. TCRdb called the PCR reads again in MiXCR, with one record for every CDR3 protein. The table shows approximately 300,000 distinct CDR3 sequences, with about a tenth occurring only once. The CDR3 length is 12 residues. V lost 6 bases and J lost 3, with 6 bases in between. Study-wide findings and caveats: At one year after transplant, newly produced T cells mostly accounted for T-cell counts and diversity. TCRbeta diversity was high at day 60 in some patients (a result of surviving recipient T cells and thymic progenitors).

This clonotype originated in a boy less than two years old with acute myeloid leukemia, due to receive a stem cell transplant. The sample here was PBMCs, taken before TCRalphabeta/CD19-depleted stem cell transplant. V gene TRBV12-3 or TRBV12-4 combines with J gene TRBJ2-1; D gene ambiguous. DNA of the CDR3: TGTGCCAGCAGGTATATCTACAATGAGCAGTTCTTC. Translation gives CASRYIYNEQFF.